Presented here are 28 T cell receptor beta chains from one specimen sequenced in a study of identical twins (dated by TCRdb to 2016 to 2017). Receptor libraries were prepared by 5' RACE. The sequencer listed for this sample is Illumina HiSeq 2000. Starting from the raw public reads, TCRdb applied fastp trimming at Q25, assembled clones with MiXCR and retained in-frame beta chains. Every CDR3 protein is listed once, alongside the most common genes and DNA of its rows. The table for this sample lists a few hundred thousand distinct CDR3 sequences; roughly 15% of them were counted only once. Jointly, the top ten make up more than 0.4% of the sample. The same sample was also studied in work on yellow fever vaccine responses in identical twins.

The specimen sequenced was CD4+ T cells sorted from blood. All receptors come from a woman younger than 35 in good health.

The rearrangement links TRBV12-3 or TRBV12-4 to TRBJ2-5; 7 bases are shared with TRBD1. This CDR3 spans 15 amino acids. Unmatched junction bases numbered 8, after V lost 6 bases and J lost 1 base. CDR3 region: CASRKTGLGQETQYF. CDR3 nucleotide sequence: TGTGCCAGCAGGAAGACAGGGTTGGGCCAAGAGACCCAGTACTTC.

This clonotype occurred a few times. This chain connects TRBV3-1 to TRBJ2-3, with 13 bases aligning to TRBD2. Unmatched junction bases numbered 6, after V lost 1 base and J lost 2 bases. The CDR3 is 18 residues long. CDR1 is LGHDT, CDR2 YNNKEL, per germline (reference sequence). Written as DNA, the CDR3 is TGTGCCAGCAGCCAAGGGACTAGCGGGGGCCCTAACACAGATACGCAGTATTTT. It codes for CASSQGTSGGPNTDTQYF.

The CDR3 DNA is TGTGCCAGCAGCCGAGCACTCGGAAACATTCAGTACTTC. Translating gives CASSRALGNIQYF. This sequence joins TRBV7-2 and TRBJ2-4; D not resolved. V was pared by 5 bases and J by 6 bases, with 11 bases between. The CDR3 spans 13 residues. Germline V gene lookup returns CDR1 SGHTA and CDR2 FQGNSA. Full variable domain (rest looked up from reference TRBV7-2 and TRBJ2-4): GAGVSQSPSNKVTEKGKDVELRCDPISGHTALYWYRQSLGQGLEFLIYFQGNSAPDKSGLPSDRFSAERTGGSVSTLTIQRTQQEDSAVYLCASSRALGNIQYFGAGTRLSVL.

The table lists this clonotype with a count of one. This sequence joins TRBV5-1 and TRBJ2-5, with D perhaps TRBD1 (5 bases). V was pared by 4 bases and J by 1 base, with 20 bases between. CDR1 is SGHRS, CDR2 YFSETQ, per germline. The CDR3 spans 17 residues. The DNA of the CDR3 is TGCGCCAGCAGCCAAGGACAAGGACCATTCCTCCAAGAGACCCAGTACTTC. Its protein is CASSQGQGPFLQETQYF.

This clonotype has only a few counts. V and J are TRBV9 and TRBJ2-5; unclear D gene. Germline V CDR1 and CDR2: SGDLS, YYNGEE. The CDR3 extends over 13 amino acids. The ends were cut back, 0 bases at V and 1 base at J, with 4 bases in the middle. Written as DNA, the CDR3 is TGTGCCAGCAGCGTAGGGATCCAAGAGACCCAGTACTTC. It codes for CASSVGIQETQYF.

There are a few counts of this clonotype. The chain is built from TRBV29-1 and TRBJ1-1; D not resolved. The CDR3 loop spans 10 amino acids. V was cut by 4 bases and J by 5 bases, with 5 bases left in between. Germline V CDR1 and CDR2: SQVTM, ANQGSEA. The CDR3 coding sequence is TGCAGCGTTGTGGAAACTGAAGCTTTCTTT. Amino acids: CSVVETEAFF.

The table lists this clonotype with a few counts. The chain is built from TRBV20-1 and TRBJ2-2, with 10 bases aligning to TRBD1. The germline V gene encodes CDR1 DFQATT and CDR2 SNEGSKA (reference sequence). CDR3 length: 18 residues. The CDR3 sequence: CRAQAPGQGFVGTGELFF. The DNA for the CDR3 is TGCAGGGCCCAGGCTCCGGGACAGGGGTTCGTAGGCACCGGGGAGCTGTTTTTT.

This chain connects TRBV29-1 to TRBJ2-2; no clear D. Germline V gene data show CDR1 as SQVTM and CDR2 as ANQGSEA. V lost 5 bases and J lost 1, with 8 bases in between. The CDR3 runs to 13 residues. The CDR3 region is CSVWAENTGELFF. CDR3 sequence (DNA): TGCAGCGTTTGGGCAGAGAACACCGGGGAGCTGTTTTTT.

V is TRBV24-1 and J is TRBJ2-7, with D uncertain. Trimming shortened V by 4 bases and J by 7 bases, and 13 bases separated the two germline ends. Per germline, CDR1 KGHDR and CDR2 SFDVKD. This CDR3 is 13 amino acids long. The CDR3: CATSDFRAREQYF. The DNA of the CDR3 is TGTGCCACCAGTGACTTCCGAGCGCGGGAGCAGTACTTC.

CDR3 in DNA: TGCGCCAGCAGGACGGTAGCGGGAGGAAGTGAGACCCAGTACTTC. This gives the protein CASRTVAGGSETQYF. The J gene is TRBJ2-5, the V gene TRBV5-1, with 10 bases that match TRBD2. This CDR3 has 15 residues. The germline CDR1 and CDR2 sequences are SGHRS and YFSETQ. The V gene end was trimmed by 5 bases and the J gene end by 5 bases; junction bases not matched to a gene: 9. Looking up the rest from reference TRBV5-1 and TRBJ2-5 gives the full variable domain: KAGVTQTPRYLIKTRGQQVTLSCSPISGHRSVSWYQQTPGQGLQFLFEYFSETQRNKGNFPGRFSGRQFSNSRSEMNVSTLELGDSALYLCASRTVAGGSETQYFGPGTRLLVL.

The chain recombines TRBV4-1 with TRBJ2-3; the D gene could be TRBD1 or TRBD2 (6 bases each). Germline CDR1 and CDR2: MGHRA and YSYEKL. V was trimmed by 1 base and J by 3 bases, leaving 11 bases between them. This CDR3 has 15 residues. The CDR3 DNA is TGCGCCAGCAGCCAAGTAGGGGGGCTGACAGATACGCAGTATTTT. Translation gives CASSQVGGLTDTQYF.

This chain uses TRBV7-6 with TRBJ2-5; D possibly corresponds to TRBD1 (5 bases). Looked up from germline, CDR1 is SGHVS and CDR2 is FNYEAQ. The CDR3 extends over 14 amino acids. Trimming removed 4 bases from V and 0 bases from J, with 9 bases in between. CDR3 sequence reads: CASSSLQDQETQYF. In DNA form, the CDR3 reads TGTGCCAGCAGCTCTTTACAGGACCAAGAGACCCAGTACTTC.

The V gene is TRBV10-3, the J gene TRBJ2-5, with TRBD2 identical over 11 bases. This CDR3 is 17 amino acids long. Germline assignment: CDR1 ENHRY and CDR2 SYGVKD. Trimming removed 2 bases from V and 3 bases from J; junction bases left unmatched: 8. CDR3 in amino acids: CAISELAGGVGEETQYF. CDR3 in DNA: TGTGCCATCAGTGAGCTAGCGGGAGGTGTGGGAGAAGAGACCCAGTACTTC.

The rearrangement joins TRBV14 to TRBJ1-2; 7 bases map to TRBD1. Germline-derived CDR1 and CDR2 are SGHDN and FVKESK. V shed 4 bases and J 4 bases; nucleotides not matched to a gene: 9. The CDR3 is 15 amino acids. As DNA, the CDR3 is TGTGCCAGCAGCCGACGACAGGGAGACGGCTATGGCTACACCTTC. As protein: CASSRRQGDGYGYTF.

This clonotype was counted a few times. The chain carries TRBV4-2 and TRBJ2-1; 10 bases are shared with TRBD2. This CDR3 region has 16 residues. Per germline, CDR1 LGHNA and CDR2 YNFKEQ. The V segment lost 2 bases and the J segment 7 bases; nucleotides outside the gene matches: 8. The CDR3 sequence is CASSQSSGRAENEQFF. DNA for the CDR3: TGTGCCAGCAGCCAATCGAGCGGGAGGGCCGAGAATGAGCAGTTCTTC.

This chain joins TRBV20-1 and TRBJ2-3, with a possible D match to TRBD1 (5 bases). CDR3 length equals 13 residues. V lost 6 bases to trimming and J lost 2 bases, with 12 bases between them. The germline V gene encodes CDR1 DFQATT and CDR2 SNEGSKA (reference sequence). CDR3 loop: CSAPTAFTDTQYF. The CDR3 DNA reads as TGCAGTGCCCCGACAGCTTTCACAGATACGCAGTATTTT.

The chain links TRBV5-1 to TRBJ1-2; D might be TRBD1 (5 bases). The V gene's germline CDR1 is SGHRS and CDR2 YFSETQ. V lost 0 bases to trimming and J lost 4 bases, with 13 bases between them. The CDR3 extends over 15 amino acids. CDR3 amino acids: CASSLGRQILYGYTF. CDR3 DNA sequence: TGCGCCAGCAGCTTGGGTCGACAGATACTCTATGGCTACACCTTC.

In this sample, this clonotype turned up many times. The rearrangement uses TRBV12-3 or TRBV12-4 and TRBJ1-6; no definite D call. The CDR3 consists of 12 residues. The V and J ends lost 9 bases and 5 bases respectively, with 8 bases between them. The CDR3 here is CASLSNNSPLHF. Written as DNA, the CDR3 is TGTGCCAGTCTGAGTAATAATTCACCCCTCCACTTT.

V is TRBV6-6 and J is TRBJ2-3; D unclear. The V gene lost 6 bases and the J gene lost 2 bases, with 9 bases spanning the gap. CDR1 is MNHNY and CDR2 is SVGAGI in the germline V gene (reference sequence). The CDR3 has 13 residues. CDR3 sequence reads: CASRSRTTDTQYF. The CDR3 DNA follows: TGTGCCAGCAGGAGCAGGACCACAGATACGCAGTATTTT.

V and J are TRBV20-1 and TRBJ2-2, with TRBD1 as a possible D gene (6 bases). Germline-derived CDR1 and CDR2 are DFQATT and SNEGSKA (reference sequence). The CDR3 contains 14 residues. Trimming stripped 6 bases from V and 1 base from J, with 12 bases between. This CDR3 is CSAHGGGNTGELFF. In DNA form, the CDR3 reads TGCAGTGCCCATGGGGGCGGGAACACCGGGGAGCTGTTTTTT.

This chain joins TRBV10-3 and TRBJ2-3; TRBD2 aligns across 7 bases. V gave up 4 bases and J gave up 1 base; unmatched junction bases: 5. Germline V CDR1 and CDR2: ENHRY, SYGVKD. The CDR3 covers 15 residues. In DNA form, the CDR3 reads TGTGCCATCAGTGTGGGGGGGGACCGCACAGATACGCAGTATTTT. Its translation is CAISVGGDRTDTQYF.

This clonotype came up many times. The V gene is TRBV20-1, the J gene TRBJ2-6; TRBD1 agrees at 10 bases. CDR1 DFQATT and CDR2 SNEGSKA come from the germline V gene (reference sequence). With V trimmed by 5 bases and J by 1 base, 5 bases remained unmatched. The CDR3 spans 16 residues. The CDR3 nucleotides read TGCAGTGCTTCGGACAGGGGGTCTTCTGGGGCCAACGTCCTGACTTTC. Protein sequence: CSASDRGSSGANVLTF.

V is TRBV12-3 or TRBV12-4 and J is TRBJ2-3; 9 nucleotides align to TRBD2. V shed 2 bases and J 4 bases; nucleotides not matched to a gene: 7. The length of the CDR3 is 16 residues. In DNA, the CDR3 is TGTGCCAGCAGTTTATCGGGCGGGAGGGGACCAGATACGCAGTATTTT. The encoded protein is CASSLSGGRGPDTQYF.

The CDR3 loop is CSAIAGGGTDTQYF. DNA for the CDR3: TGCAGTGCTATAGCGGGAGGGGGCACAGATACGCAGTATTTT. The rearrangement uses TRBV20-1 and TRBJ2-3; 11 bases align to TRBD2. Germline V gene lookup returns CDR1 DFQATT and CDR2 SNEGSKA (reference sequence). The CDR3 has 14 amino acids. The ends lost 4 bases at V and 1 base at J; junction bases unmatched: 1.

Only a few counts were recorded for this clonotype. The chain couples TRBV6-1 to TRBJ1-1, with a possible D match to TRBD1 (5 bases). Germline CDR1 is MNHNS and CDR2 is SASEGT. V dropped 6 bases and J dropped 0 bases, with 17 bases sitting between them. This CDR3 has 16 residues. Here the CDR3 reads CASRPPPGRMNTEAFF. Here the CDR3 DNA reads TGTGCCAGCAGGCCTCCGCCAGGGCGGATGAACACTGAAGCTTTCTTT.

The chain carries TRBV7-8 and TRBJ2-7; 9 positions match TRBD2. This CDR3 comprises 18 residues. CDR1 and CDR2 from the germline V gene are SGHVS and FQNEAQ. V lost 1 base and J lost 2; bases outside the gene matches: 12. This chain's CDR3 is CASSLGASGEIFPYEQYF. CDR3 DNA sequence: TGTGCCAGCAGCTTAGGAGCTAGCGGGGAGATTTTTCCCTACGAGCAGTACTTC. The full variable domain, in which reference TRBV7-8 and TRBJ2-7 provide the parts outside the CDR3, is GAGVSQSPRYKVAKRGQDVALRCDPISGHVSLFWYQQALGQGPEFLTYFQNEAQLDKSGLPSDRFFAERPEGSVSTLKIQRTQQEDSAVYLCASSLGASGEIFPYEQYFGPGTRLTVT.

In its sample, this clonotype was seen a few times. V is TRBV7-9 and J is TRBJ1-1, with a possible D match to TRBD1 (5 bases). In germline, CDR1 is SEHNR, CDR2 FQNEAQ (reference sequence). The ends were cut back, 5 bases at V and 10 bases at J, with 11 bases in the middle. The CDR3 contains 11 residues. The CDR3 sequence is CASSRMGVAFF. The DNA for the CDR3 is TGTGCCAGCAGCCGAATGGGGGTAGCTTTCTTT.

This clonotype was seen a few times. The rearrangement links TRBV5-1 to TRBJ2-5, with a weak D call TRBD1 (5 bases). The CDR3 runs 13 residues. Germline-derived CDR1 and CDR2 are SGHRS and YFSETQ. V dropped 4 bases and J dropped 2 bases, with 9 bases sitting between them. The CDR3 is CASSDRQQETQYF. The CDR3 DNA sequence: TGCGCCAGCAGCGACCGACAGCAAGAGACCCAGTACTTC. Full variable domain (outside the CDR3, taken from reference TRBV5-1 and TRBJ2-5): KAGVTQTPRYLIKTRGQQVTLSCSPISGHRSVSWYQQTPGQGLQFLFEYFSETQRNKGNFPGRFSGRQFSNSRSEMNVSTLELGDSALYLCASSDRQQETQYFGPGTRLLVL.